Here is one TCR beta chain with its context. Its antigen is unknown. This specimen belongs to a study of cytomegalovirus exposure and HLA in healthy donors. General observations from the study: The investigators catalogued under 200 TCR beta chains as cytomegalovirus-associated. Most observed TCR sequences were rare, whereas some public TCRs were detected in many donors. Differences between HLA loci emerged in a later analysis of TCR association rates, with DRB1 most and HLA-C fewest.

This CDR3 contains 13 residues. The V end was cut by 8 bases, the J end by 5 bases, with 18 bases between. From germline, CDR1 is SQVTM and CDR2 ANQGSEA. This PCR relied on a set of 60 Vbeta primers and 13 Jbeta primers. Method: immunoSEQ multiplex PCR; TCRdb's copy keeps in-frame clones and lacks some. The sample includes approximately 100,000 clones, roughly 80% of them seen just once. This TCR derives from a female donor in good health and CMV-seronegative. The sample comprised PBMCs. The rearrangement uses TRBV29-1 and TRBJ2-5; possibly TRBD1 for D (7 bases). The CDR3 DNA is TGCAGCATGAGACAGGGAGGTACGGAGACCCAGTACTTC. Translated, it gives CSMRQGGTETQYF.